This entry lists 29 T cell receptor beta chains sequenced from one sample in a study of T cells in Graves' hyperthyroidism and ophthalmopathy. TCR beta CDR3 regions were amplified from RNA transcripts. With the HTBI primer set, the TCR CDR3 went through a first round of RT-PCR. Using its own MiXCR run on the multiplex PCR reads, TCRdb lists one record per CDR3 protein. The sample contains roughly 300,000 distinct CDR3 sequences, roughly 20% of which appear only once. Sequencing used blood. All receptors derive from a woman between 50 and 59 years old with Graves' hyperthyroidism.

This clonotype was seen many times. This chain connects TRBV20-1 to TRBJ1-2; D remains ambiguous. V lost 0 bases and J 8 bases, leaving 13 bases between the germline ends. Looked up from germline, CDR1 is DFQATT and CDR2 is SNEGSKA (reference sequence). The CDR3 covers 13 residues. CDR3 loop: CSARDTGKEGYTF. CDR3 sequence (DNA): TGCAGTGCTAGAGATACGGGCAAGGAGGGCTACACCTTC.

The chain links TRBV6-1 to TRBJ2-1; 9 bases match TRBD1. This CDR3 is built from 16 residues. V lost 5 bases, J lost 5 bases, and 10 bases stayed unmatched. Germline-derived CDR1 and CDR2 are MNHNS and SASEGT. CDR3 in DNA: TGTGCCAGCAGTCCGGCCGGGACAGGGAAAGACAATGAGCAGTTCTTC. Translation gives CASSPAGTGKDNEQFF.

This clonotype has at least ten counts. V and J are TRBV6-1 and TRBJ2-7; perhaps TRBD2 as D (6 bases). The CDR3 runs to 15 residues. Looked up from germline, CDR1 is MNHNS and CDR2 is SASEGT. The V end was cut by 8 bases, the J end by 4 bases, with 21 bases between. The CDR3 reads CASEKEGTPWYEQYF. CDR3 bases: TGTGCCAGCGAAAAAGAGGGGACTCCCTGGTACGAGCAGTACTTC.

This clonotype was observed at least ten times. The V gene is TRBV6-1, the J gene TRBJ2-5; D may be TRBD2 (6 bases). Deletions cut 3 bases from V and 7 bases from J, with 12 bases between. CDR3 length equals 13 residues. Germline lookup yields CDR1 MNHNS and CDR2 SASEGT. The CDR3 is CASSETTSLTQYF. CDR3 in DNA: TGTGCCAGCAGTGAGACGACTAGTTTGACCCAGTACTTC.

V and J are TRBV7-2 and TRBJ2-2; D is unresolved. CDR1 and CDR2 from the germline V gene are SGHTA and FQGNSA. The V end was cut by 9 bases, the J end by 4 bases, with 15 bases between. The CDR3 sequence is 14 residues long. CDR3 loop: CASLRPDVTGELFF. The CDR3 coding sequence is TGTGCCAGTTTACGTCCAGATGTCACCGGGGAGCTGTTTTTT. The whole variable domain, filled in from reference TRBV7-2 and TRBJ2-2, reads GAGVSQSPSNKVTEKGKDVELRCDPISGHTALYWYRQSLGQGLEFLIYFQGNSAPDKSGLPSDRFSAERTGGSVSTLTIQRTQQEDSAVYLCASLRPDVTGELFFGEGSRLTVL.

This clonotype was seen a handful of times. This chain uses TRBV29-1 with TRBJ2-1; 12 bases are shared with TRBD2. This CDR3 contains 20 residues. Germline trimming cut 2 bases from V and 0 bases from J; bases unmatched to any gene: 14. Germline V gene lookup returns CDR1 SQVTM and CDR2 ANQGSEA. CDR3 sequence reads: CSVETLGASGRALSYNEQFF. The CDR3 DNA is TGCAGCGTTGAAACCCTGGGGGCTAGCGGGAGGGCCCTCTCCTACAATGAGCAGTTCTTC.

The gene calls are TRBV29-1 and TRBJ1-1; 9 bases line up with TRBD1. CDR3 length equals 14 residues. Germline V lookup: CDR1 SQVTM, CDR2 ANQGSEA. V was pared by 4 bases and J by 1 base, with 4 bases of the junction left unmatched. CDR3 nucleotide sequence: TGCAGCGTTGTGAAACAGGGGGCGAACACTGAAGCTTTCTTT. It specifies CSVVKQGANTEAFF.

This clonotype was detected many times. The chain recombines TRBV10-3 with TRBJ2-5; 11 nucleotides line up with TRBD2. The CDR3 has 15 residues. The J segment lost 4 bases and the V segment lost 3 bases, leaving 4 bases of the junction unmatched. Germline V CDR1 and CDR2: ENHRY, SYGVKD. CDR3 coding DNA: TGTGCCATCAGTGATCTAGCGGGAGGATCAGAGACCCAGTACTTC. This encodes CAISDLAGGSETQYF.

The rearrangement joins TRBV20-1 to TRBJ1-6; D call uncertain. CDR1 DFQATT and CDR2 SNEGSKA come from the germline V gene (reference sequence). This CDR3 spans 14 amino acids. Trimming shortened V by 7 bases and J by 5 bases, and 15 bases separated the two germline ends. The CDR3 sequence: CSGMDGSNNSPLHF. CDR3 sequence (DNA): TGCAGTGGGATGGACGGCAGCAATAATTCACCCCTCCACTTT.

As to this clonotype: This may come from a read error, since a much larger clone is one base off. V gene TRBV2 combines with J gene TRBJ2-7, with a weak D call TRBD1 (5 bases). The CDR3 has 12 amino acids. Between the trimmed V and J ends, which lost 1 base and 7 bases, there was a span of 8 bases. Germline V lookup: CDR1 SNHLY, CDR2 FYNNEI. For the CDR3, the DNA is TGTGCCAGCAGTGAAGGACAGTCAGAGCAGTACTTC. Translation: CASSEGQSEQYF. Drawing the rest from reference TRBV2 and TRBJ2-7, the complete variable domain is EPEVTQTPSHQVTQMGQEVILRCVPISNHLYFYWYRQILGQKVEFLVSFYNNEISEKSEIFDDQFSVERPDGSNFTLKIRSTKLEDSAMYFCASSEGQSEQYFGPGTRLTVT.

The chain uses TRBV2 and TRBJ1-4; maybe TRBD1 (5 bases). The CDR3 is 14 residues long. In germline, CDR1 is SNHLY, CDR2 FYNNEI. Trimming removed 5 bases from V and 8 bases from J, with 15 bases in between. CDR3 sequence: CASSKTHQGEKLFF. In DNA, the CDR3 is TGTGCCAGCAGTAAAACTCATCAGGGCGAAAAACTGTTTTTT.

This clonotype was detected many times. The CDR3 DNA follows: TGTGCCAGCAGCTTTGGCGGGGGGACCTCCGGCCAGACCCAGTACTTC. The encoded protein is CASSFGGGTSGQTQYF. V gene TRBV7-8 combines with J gene TRBJ2-5, with 8 bases identical to TRBD2. Germline V lookup: CDR1 SGHVS, CDR2 FQNEAQ. V was pared by 3 bases and J by 6 bases, with 12 bases of the junction left unmatched. This CDR3 region has 16 residues.

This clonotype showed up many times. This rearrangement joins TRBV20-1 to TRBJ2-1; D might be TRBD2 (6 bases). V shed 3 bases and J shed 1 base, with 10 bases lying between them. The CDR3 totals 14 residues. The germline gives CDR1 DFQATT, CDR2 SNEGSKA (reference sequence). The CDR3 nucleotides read TGCAGTGCTAGCGGGAGTGGTTCCTACAATGAGCAGTTCTTC. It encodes CSASGSGSYNEQFF.

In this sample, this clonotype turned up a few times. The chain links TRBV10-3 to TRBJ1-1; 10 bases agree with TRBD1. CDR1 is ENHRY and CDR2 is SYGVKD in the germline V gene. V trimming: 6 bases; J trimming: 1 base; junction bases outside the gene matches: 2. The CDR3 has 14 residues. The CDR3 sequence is CAIRRQGANTEAFF. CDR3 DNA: TGTGCCATCAGGAGACAGGGGGCGAACACTGAAGCTTTCTTT.

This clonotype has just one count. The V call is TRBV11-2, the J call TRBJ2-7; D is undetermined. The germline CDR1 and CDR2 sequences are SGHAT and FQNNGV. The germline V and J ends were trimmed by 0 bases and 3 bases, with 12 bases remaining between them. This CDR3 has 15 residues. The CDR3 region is CASSLESRPFYEQYF. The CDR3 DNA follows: TGTGCCAGCAGCTTAGAAAGCCGACCGTTCTACGAGCAGTACTTC.

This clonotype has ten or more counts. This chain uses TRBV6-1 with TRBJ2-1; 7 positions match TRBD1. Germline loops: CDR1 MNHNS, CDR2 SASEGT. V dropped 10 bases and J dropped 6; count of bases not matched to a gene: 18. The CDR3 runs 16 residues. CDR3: CATFSRGLPPINEQFF. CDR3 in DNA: TGTGCCACCTTTTCTAGGGGGCTTCCCCCGATCAATGAGCAGTTCTTC.

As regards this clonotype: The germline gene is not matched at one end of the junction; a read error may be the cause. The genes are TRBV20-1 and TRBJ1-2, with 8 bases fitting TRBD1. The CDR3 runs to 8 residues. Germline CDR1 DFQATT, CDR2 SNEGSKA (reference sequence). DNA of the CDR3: TGCAGTGCTAGGGGACAGGCCTTC. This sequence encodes CSARGQAF.

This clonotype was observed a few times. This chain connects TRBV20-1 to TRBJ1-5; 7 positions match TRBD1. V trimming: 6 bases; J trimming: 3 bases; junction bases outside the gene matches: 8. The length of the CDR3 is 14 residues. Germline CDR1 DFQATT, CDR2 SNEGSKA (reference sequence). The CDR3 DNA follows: TGCAGTGCAACTACAGGGGCCTCCAATCAGCCCCAGCATTTT. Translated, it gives CSATTGASNQPQHF.

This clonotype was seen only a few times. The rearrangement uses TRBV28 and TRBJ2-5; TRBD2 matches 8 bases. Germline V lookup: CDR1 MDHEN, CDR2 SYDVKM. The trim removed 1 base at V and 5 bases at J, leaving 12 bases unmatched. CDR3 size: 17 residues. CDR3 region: CASSLYPTSAARETQYF. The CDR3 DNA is TGTGCCAGCAGTTTATACCCGACTAGCGCGGCCCGGGAGACCCAGTACTTC.

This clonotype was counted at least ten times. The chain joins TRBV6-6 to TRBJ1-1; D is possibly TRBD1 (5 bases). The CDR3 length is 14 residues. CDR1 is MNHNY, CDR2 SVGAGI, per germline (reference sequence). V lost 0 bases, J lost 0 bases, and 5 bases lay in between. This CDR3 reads CASSYSGLNTEAFF. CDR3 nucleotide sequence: TGTGCCAGCAGTTACTCGGGACTGAACACTGAAGCTTTCTTT.

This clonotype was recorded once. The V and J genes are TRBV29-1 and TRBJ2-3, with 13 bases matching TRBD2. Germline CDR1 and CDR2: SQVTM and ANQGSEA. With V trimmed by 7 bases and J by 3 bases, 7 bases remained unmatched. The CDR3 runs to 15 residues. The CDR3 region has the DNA TGCAGCGGGACTTCGACTAGCGGGAGGACAGATACGCAGTATTTT. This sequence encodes CSGTSTSGRTDTQYF.

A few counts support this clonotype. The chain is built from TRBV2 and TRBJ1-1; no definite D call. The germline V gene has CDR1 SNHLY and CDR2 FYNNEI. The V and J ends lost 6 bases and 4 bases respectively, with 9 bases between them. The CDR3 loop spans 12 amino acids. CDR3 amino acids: CASREIGTEAFF. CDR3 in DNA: TGTGCCAGCAGGGAAATAGGCACTGAAGCTTTCTTT.

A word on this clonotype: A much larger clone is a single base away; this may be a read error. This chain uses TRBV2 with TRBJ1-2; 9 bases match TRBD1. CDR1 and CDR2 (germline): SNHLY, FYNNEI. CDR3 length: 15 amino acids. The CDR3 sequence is CASPRDRGDNYGCTF. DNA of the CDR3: TGTGCCAGCCCCCGTGACAGGGGGGATAACTATGGCTGCACCTTC.

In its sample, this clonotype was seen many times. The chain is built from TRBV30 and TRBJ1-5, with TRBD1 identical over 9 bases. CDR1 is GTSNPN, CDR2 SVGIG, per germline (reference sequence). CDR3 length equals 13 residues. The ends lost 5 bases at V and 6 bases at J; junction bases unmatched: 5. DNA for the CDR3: TGTGCCTGGGGACAGGGGCAAACTCAGCCCCAGCATTTT. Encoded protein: CAWGQGQTQPQHF.

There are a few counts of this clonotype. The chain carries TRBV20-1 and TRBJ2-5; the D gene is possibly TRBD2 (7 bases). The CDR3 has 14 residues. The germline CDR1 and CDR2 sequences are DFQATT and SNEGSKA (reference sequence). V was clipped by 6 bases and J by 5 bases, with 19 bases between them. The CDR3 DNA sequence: TGCAGTGCCCAACCCGGGGGGCCTTTGGAGACCCAGTACTTC. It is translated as CSAQPGGPLETQYF.

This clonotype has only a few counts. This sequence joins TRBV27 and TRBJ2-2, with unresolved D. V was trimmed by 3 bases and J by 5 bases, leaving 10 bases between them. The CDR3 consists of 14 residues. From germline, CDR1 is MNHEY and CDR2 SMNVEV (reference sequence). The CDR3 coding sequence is TGTGCCAGCAGTTTGTGGCATAAGACCGGGGAGCTGTTTTTT. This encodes CASSLWHKTGELFF.

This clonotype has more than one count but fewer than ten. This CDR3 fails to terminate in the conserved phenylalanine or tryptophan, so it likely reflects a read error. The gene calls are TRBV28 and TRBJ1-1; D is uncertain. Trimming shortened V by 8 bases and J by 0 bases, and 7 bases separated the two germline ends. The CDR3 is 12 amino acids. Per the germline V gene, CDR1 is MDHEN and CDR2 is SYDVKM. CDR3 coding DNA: TGTGCCAGCTGGGATGTGAACACTGAAGCTTTCTCT. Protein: CASWDVNTEAFS.

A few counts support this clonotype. CDR3 bases: TGCAGCTCCCCCGGGACAGGGCTTGAAGCTTTCTTT. Residues: CSSPGTGLEAFF. The chain is built from TRBV29-1 and TRBJ1-1; 9 positions match TRBD1. The J segment lost 7 bases and the V segment lost 8 bases, leaving 8 bases of the junction unmatched. The CDR3 has 12 residues. Looked up from germline, CDR1 is SQVTM and CDR2 is ANQGSEA.

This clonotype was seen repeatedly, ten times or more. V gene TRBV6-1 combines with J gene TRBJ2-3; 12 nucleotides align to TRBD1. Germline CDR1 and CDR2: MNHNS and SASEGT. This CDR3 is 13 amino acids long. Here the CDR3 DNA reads TGTGCAGTGGGGACAGGGGGCGAGAATACGCAGTATTTT. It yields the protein CAVGTGGENTQYF.